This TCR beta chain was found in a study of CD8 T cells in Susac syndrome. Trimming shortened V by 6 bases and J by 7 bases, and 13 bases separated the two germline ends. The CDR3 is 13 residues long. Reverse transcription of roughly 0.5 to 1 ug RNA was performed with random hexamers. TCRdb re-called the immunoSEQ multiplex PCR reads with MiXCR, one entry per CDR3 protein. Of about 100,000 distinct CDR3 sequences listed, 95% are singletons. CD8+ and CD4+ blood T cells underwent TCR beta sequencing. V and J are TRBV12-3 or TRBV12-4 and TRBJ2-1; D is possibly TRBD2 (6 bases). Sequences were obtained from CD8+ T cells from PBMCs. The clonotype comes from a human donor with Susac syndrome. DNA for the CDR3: TGTGCCAGCAGGGGCCCGGGGAGGAATGAGCAGTTCTTC. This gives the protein CASRGPGRNEQFF.